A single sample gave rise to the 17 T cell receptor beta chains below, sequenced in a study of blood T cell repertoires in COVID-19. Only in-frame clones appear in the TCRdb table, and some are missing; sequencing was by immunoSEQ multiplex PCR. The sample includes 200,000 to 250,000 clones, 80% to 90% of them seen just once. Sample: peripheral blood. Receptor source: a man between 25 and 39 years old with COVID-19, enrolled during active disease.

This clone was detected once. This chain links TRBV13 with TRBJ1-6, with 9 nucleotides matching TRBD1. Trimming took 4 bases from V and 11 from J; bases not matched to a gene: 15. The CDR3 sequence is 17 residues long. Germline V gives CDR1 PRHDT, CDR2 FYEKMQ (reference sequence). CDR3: CASSSYLGQGERAPLHF. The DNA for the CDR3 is TGTGCCAGCAGCTCGTACCTGGGACAGGGAGAGAGGGCACCCCTCCACTTT.

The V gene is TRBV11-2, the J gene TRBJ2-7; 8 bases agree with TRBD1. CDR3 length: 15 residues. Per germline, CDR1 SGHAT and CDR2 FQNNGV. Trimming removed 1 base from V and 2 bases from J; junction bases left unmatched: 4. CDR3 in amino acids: CASSLVRGHTYEQYF. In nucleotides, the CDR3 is TGTGCCAGCAGCTTAGTCAGGGGGCATACCTACGAGCAGTACTTC.

The CDR3 DNA reads TGTGCCAGTAGTATACAGGGGGCGCGTCCCGAGCAGTACTTC. It yields the protein CASSIQGARPEQYF. This sequence joins TRBV19 and TRBJ2-7; 8 nucleotides align to TRBD1. The CDR3 is 14 residues long. Unmatched junction bases numbered 6, after V lost 2 bases and J lost 6 bases. Per germline, CDR1 LNHDA and CDR2 SQIVND (reference sequence).

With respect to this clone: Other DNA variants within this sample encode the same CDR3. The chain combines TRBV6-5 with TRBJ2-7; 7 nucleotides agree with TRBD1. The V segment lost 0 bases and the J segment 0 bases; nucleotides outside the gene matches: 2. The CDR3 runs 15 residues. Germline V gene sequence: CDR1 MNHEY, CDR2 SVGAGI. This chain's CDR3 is CASSYSSGGSYEQYF. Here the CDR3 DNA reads TGTGCCAGCAGTTACTCGTCAGGGGGCTCCTACGAGCAGTACTTC.

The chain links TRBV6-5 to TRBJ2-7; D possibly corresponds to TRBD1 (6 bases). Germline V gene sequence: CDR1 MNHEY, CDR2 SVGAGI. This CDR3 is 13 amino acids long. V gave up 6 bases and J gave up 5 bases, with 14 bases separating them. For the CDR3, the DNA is TGTGCCAGCAGGGGGGCAGGGTTCGACGAGCAGTACTTC. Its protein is CASRGAGFDEQYF.

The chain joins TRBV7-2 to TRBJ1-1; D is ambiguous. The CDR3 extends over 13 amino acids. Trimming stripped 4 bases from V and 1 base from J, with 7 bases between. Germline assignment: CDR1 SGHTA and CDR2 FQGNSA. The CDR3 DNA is TGTGCCAGCAGCTCACGACAGAACACTGAAGCTTTCTTT. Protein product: CASSSRQNTEAFF.

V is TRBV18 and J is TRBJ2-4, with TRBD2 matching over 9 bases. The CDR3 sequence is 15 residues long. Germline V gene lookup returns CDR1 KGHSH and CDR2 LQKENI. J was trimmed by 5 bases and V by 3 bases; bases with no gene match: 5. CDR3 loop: CASSPGKREENIQYF. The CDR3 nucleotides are TGTGCCAGCTCACCGGGGAAGCGGGAGGAAAACATTCAGTACTTC.

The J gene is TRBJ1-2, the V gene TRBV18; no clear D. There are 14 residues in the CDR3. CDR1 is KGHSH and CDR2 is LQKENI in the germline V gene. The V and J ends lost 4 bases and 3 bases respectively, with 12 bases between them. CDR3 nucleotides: TGTGCCAGCTCACTTCAGGCCGAACACTATGGCTACACCTTC. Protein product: CASSLQAEHYGYTF.

CDR3 nucleotides: TGTGCCAGCAGGGTAGCGGGAGTATATGGCGACGAGCAGTACTTC. It specifies CASRVAGVYGDEQYF. V usage is TRBV28 and J usage is TRBJ2-7, with TRBD2 matching 9 bases. Germline V gene lookup returns CDR1 MDHEN and CDR2 SYDVKM. The CDR3 sequence is 15 residues long. V dropped 6 bases and J dropped 5; count of bases not matched to a gene: 11.

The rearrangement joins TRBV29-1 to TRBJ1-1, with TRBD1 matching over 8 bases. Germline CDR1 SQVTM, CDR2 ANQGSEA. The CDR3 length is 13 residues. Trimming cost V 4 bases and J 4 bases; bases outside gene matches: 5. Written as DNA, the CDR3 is TGCAGCGTTGCCGACAGGGGAGGCACTGAAGCTTTCTTT. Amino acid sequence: CSVADRGGTEAFF.

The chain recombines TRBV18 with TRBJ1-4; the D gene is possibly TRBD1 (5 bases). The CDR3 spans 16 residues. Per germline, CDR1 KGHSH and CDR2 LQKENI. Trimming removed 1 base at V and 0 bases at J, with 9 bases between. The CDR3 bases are TGTGCCAGCTCACCACGACAGCCCTCAACTAATGAAAAACTGTTTTTT. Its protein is CASSPRQPSTNEKLFF.

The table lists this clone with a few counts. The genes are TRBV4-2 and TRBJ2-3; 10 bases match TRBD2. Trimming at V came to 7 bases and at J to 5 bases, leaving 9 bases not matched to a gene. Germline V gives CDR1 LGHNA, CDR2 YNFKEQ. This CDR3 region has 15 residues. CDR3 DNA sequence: TGTGCCAGCACCCATAGCGGGGGGCTGGGAGATACGCAGTATTTT. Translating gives CASTHSGGLGDTQYF.

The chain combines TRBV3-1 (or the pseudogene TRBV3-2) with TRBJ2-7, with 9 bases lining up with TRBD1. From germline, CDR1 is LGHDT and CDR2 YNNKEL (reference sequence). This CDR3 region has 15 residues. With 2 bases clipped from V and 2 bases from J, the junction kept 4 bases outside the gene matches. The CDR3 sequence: CASSQTGTGPYEQYF. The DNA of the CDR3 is TGTGCCAGCAGCCAAACCGGGACAGGGCCCTACGAGCAGTACTTC.

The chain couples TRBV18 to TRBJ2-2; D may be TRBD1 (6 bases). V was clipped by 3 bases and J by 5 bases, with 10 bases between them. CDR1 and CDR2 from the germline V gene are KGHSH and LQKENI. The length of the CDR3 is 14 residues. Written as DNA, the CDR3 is TGTGCCAGCTCACCGAGACAGGAGACCGGGGAGCTGTTTTTT. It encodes CASSPRQETGELFF.

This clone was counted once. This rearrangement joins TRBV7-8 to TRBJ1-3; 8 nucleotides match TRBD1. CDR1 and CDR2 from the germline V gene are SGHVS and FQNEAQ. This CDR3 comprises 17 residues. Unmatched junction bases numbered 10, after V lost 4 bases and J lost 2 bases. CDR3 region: CASSSGTGSRAGNTIYF. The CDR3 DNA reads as TGTGCCAGCAGCTCCGGGACAGGCTCTAGGGCTGGAAACACCATATATTTT.

The DNA for the CDR3 is TGTGCCAGCTCACCGGGACAGACCACTAACTATGGCTACACCTTC. Translation: CASSPGQTTNYGYTF. The chain recombines TRBV18 with TRBJ1-2, with 7 bases fitting TRBD1. Germline-derived CDR1 and CDR2 are KGHSH and LQKENI. Germline trimming cut 3 bases from V and 0 bases from J; bases unmatched to any gene: 4. The CDR3 has 15 residues.

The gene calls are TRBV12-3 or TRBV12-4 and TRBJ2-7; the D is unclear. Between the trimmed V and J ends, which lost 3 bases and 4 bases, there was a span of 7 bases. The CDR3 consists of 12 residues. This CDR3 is CASSFHGYEQYF. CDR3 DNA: TGTGCCAGCAGTTTCCACGGTTACGAGCAGTACTTC.